This is a list of T cell receptor beta chains from one sample in a study of T cell responses to AZD1222 COVID-19 vaccine. TCRdb keeps only in-frame clones here, not all; method: immunoSEQ multiplex PCR. Of about 57,000 clones listed, over 75% are singletons. The starting material was peripheral blood, obtained on day 0 of AZD1222 vaccination. The receptors stem from an adult in good health. The CDR3 runs from the conserved cysteine through the conserved F or W. Fields, in order: D gene, clone size, V gene, J gene, CDR3 DNA, CDR3 protein. A D gene is named only where the DNA matches it firmly. A row's size may be missing; if present it is once, few, many or a size class.

>NA|NA|TRBV30|TRBJ1-1
TGTGCCTGGAGGACCGCTGCGGCTGAAGCTTTCTTT
CAWRTAAAEAFF
>NA|NA|TRBV30|TRBJ1-1
TGTGCCTGGAGTAAGGAGCCACGAACTGAAGCTTTCTTT
CAWSKEPRTEAFF
>NA|NA|TRBV6-5|TRBJ2-3
TGTGCCAGCAGTTACCTGAGCGGGACAGATACGCAGTATTTT
CASSYLSGTDTQYF
>NA|NA|TRBV30|TRBJ2-1
TGTGCCTGGACCCTTACGTACAATGAGCAGTTCTTC
CAWTLTYNEQFF
>NA|few|TRBV5-1|TRBJ1-1
TGCGCCAGCAGCTTCGGGACGGTGAACACTGAAGCTTTCTTT
CASSFGTVNTEAFF
>NA|NA|TRBV18|TRBJ2-3
TGTGCCAGCTCCGGGGGCCAGGGCCGCACAGATACGCAGTATTTT
CASSGGQGRTDTQYF
>TRBD2|NA|TRBV18|TRBJ2-3
TGTGCCAGCTCACCATCCCCGGGACTAGCGGGGGTTACGACTAGCACAGATACGCAGTATTTT
CASSPSPGLAGVTTSTDTQYF
>NA|NA|TRBV20-1|TRBJ1-1
TGCAGGGGCAACATGAACACTGAAGCTTTCTTT
CRGNMNTEAFF
>NA|NA|TRBV24-1|TRBJ1-3
TGTGCCACGAGGGGAGGCTCTGGAAACACCATATATTTT
CATRGGSGNTIYF
>NA|NA|TRBV5-1|TRBJ2-5
TGCGCCAGCAGCTTGGCCGGTCCCCCTAAAGAGACCCAGTACTTC
CASSLAGPPKETQYF
>TRBD1|NA|TRBV5-6|TRBJ2-7
TGTGCCAGCAGCCTACAGGGGTACGAGCAGTACTTC
CASSLQGYEQYF
>NA|NA|TRBV18|TRBJ1-1
TGTGCCAGCTCACCACCCCGGAACACTGAAGCTTTCTTT
CASSPPRNTEAFF
>NA|NA|TRBV5-4|TRBJ1-1
TGTGCCAGCAGCGTCGGGGGCCGGGACACTGAAGCTTTCTTT
CASSVGGRDTEAFF
>NA|NA|TRBV7-9|TRBJ2-7
TGTGCCAGCAGCTTACAAGCTAGCCTAGGGTTGCAGTACTTC
CASSLQASLGLQYF
>NA|NA|TRBV3-1/TRBV3-2|TRBJ2-1
TGTGCCAGCAGCCAAGGGAAAAGAAATGAGCAGTTCTTC
CASSQGKRNEQFF
>NA|NA|TRBV6-6|TRBJ1-3
TGTGCCAGCCAGCTTGGAAACACCATATATTTT
CASQLGNTIYF
>TRBD1|NA|TRBV2|TRBJ2-7
TGTGCCAGCAGTAACGGCGACAGGGGACCCCCAGGGGAGCAGTACTTC
CASSNGDRGPPGEQYF
>NA|NA|TRBV19|TRBJ1-5
TGTGCCAGTAGTATTTCGGCAGGGTGGGGTCAGCCCCAGCATTTT
CASSISAGWGQPQHF